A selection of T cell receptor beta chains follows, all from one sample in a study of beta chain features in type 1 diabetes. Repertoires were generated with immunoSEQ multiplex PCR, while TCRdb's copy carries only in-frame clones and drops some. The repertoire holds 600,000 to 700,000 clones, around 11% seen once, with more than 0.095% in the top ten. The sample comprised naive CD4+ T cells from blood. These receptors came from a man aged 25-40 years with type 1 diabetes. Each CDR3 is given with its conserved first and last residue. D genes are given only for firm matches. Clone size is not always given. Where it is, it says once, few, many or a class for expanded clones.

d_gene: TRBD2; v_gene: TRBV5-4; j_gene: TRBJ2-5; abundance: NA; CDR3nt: TGTGCCAGCAGCTTGGCCTCTAGCGGCCTCCTGGAGACCCAGTACTTC; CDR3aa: CASSLASSGLLETQYF
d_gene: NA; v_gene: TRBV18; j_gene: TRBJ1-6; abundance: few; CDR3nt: TGTGCCAGCTCACCACAAGCTTTGACATGGAATTCACCCCTCCACTTT; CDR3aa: CASSPQALTWNSPLHF
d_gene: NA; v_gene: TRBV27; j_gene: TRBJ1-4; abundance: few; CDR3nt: TGTGCCAGCAGTTTACAAGTCAATGAAAAACTGTTTTTT; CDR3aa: CASSLQVNEKLFF
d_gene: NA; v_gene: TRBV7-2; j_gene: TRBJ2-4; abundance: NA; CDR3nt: TGTGCCAGCAGCTTTGACCGAGGCAAAAACATTCAGTACTTC; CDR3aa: CASSFDRGKNIQYF
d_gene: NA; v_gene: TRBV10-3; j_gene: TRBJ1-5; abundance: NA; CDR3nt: TGTGCCACCCGACCGCGGGAGGGAAATCAGCCCCAGCATTTT; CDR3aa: CATRPREGNQPQHF
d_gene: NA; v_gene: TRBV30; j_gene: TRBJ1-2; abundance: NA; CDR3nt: TGTGCCTGGGCGGCCGAGTGGGACCTTTATGGCTACACCTTC; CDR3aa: CAWAAEWDLYGYTF
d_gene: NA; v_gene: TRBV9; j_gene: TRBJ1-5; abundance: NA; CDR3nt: TGTGCCAGCAGCGGGGGTGCGGACAATCAGCCCCAGCATTTT; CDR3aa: CASSGGADNQPQHF
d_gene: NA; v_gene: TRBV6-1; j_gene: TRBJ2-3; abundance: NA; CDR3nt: TGTGCCAGCTCCGGACGGGGCCCCGATACGCAGTATTTT; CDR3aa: CASSGRGPDTQYF
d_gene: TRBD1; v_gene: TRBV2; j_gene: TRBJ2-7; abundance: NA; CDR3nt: TGTGCCAGCAGCGGACAGGGGAACTTCTACGAGCAGTACTTC; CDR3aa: CASSGQGNFYEQYF
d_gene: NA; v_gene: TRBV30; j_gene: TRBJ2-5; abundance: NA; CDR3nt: TGTGCCTGGAGTGTATGGGTGGCAGGCCAAGAGACCCAGTACTTC; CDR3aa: CAWSVWVAGQETQYF
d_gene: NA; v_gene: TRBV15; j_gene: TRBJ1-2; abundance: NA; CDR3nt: TGTGCCACCAGCAGAGAAAACGCAGGGTCTAGGGGCTACACCTTC; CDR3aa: CATSRENAGSRGYTF
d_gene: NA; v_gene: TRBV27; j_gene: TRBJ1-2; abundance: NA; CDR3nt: TGTGCCAGCAGTCAGAAGGGTAAGGGGCCGTCGGGCTACACCTTC; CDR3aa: CASSQKGKGPSGYTF
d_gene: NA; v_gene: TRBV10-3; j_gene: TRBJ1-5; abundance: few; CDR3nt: TGTGCCAGCCAATCAGGGGAGGGTCAGCCCCAGCATTTT; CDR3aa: CASQSGEGQPQHF
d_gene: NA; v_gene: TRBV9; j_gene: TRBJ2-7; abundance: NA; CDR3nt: TGTGCCAGCAGCGTAAACGAGGGAGGAAGCCACGAGCAGTACTTC; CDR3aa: CASSVNEGGSHEQYF
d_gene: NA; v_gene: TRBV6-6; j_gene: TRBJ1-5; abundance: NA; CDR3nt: TGTGCCAGCAGATCAGGGCAACAGCCCCAGCATTTT; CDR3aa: CASRSGQQPQHF
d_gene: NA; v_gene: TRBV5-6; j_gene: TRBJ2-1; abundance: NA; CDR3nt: TGTGCCAGCAGCTTGGGTCAGGGGACGATCTATGAGCAGTTCTTC; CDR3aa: CASSLGQGTIYEQFF
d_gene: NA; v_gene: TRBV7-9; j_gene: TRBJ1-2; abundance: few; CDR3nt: TGTGCCAGCAGAACCGGGACCATTAACTATGGCTACACCTTC; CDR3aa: CASRTGTINYGYTF
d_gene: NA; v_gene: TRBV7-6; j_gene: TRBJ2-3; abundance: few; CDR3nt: TGTGCCAGCAGCTATCTGGGACGAAGCACAGATACGCAGTATTTT; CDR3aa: CASSYLGRSTDTQYF
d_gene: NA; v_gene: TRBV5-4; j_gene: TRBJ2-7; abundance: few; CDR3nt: TGTGCCAGCAGCTTGAAGGGACTCCCCCTCGAAGGGCAGTACTTC; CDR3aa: CASSLKGLPLEGQYF
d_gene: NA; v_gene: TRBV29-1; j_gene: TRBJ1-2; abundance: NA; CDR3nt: TGCAGCGTCGCTAGGGTCTATGGCTACACCTTC; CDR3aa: CSVARVYGYTF
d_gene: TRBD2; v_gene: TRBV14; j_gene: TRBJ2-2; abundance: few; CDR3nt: TGTGCCAGCAGCCATTTCCTAGCGGCGAACACCGGGGAGCTGTTTTTT; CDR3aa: CASSHFLAANTGELFF
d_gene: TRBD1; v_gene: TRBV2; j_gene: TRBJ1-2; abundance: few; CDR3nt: TGTGCCAGCAGGCCGGGACAGGGGTCCAACTATGGCTACACCTTC; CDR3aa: CASRPGQGSNYGYTF
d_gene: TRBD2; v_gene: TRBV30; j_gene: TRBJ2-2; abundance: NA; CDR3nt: TGTGCCTGGAGCCAGCTAGCGGGGAGGACCGGGGAGCTGTTTTTT; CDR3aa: CAWSQLAGRTGELFF
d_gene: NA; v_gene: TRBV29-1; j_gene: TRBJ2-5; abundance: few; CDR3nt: TGCAGCGGCGGCCAAGAGACCCAGTACTTC; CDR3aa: CSGGQETQYF
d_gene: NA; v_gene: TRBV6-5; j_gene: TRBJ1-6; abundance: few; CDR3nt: TGTGCCAGCAGCCGGACAGAGAATAATTCACCCCTCCACTTT; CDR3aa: CASSRTENNSPLHF
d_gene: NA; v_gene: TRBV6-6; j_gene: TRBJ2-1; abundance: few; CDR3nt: TGTGCCAGCAGTTACTGGGCGAATGAGCAGTTCTTC; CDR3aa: CASSYWANEQFF
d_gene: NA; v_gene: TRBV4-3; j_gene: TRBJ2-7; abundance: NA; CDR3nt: TGCGCCAGCAGCCAAGATAGGGGGTCGGTCTACGAGCAGTACTTC; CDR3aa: CASSQDRGSVYEQYF
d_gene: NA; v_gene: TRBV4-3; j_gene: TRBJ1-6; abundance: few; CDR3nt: TGCGCCAGCAGCCCCAGGACGGGAGACAGCAATTCACCCCTCCACTTT; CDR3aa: CASSPRTGDSNSPLHF
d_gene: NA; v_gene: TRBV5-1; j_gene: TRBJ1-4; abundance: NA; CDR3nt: TGCGCCAGCAGCTGGAGGACGGCTACTAATGAAAAACTGTTTTTT; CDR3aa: CASSWRTATNEKLFF
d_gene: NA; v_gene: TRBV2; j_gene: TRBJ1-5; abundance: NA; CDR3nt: TGTGCCAGCAGGAAAGAGGCGGTTGGCGGACAGCCCCAGCATTTT; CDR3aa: CASRKEAVGGQPQHF
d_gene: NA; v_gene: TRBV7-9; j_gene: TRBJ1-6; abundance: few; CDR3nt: TGTGCCAGCACCAGAACAGGGTTTGGTAATTCACCCCTCCACTTT; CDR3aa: CASTRTGFGNSPLHF
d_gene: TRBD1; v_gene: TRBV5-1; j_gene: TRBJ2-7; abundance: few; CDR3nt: TGCGCCAGCAGCTTGACAGGGGTCGGCTACGAGCAGTACTTC; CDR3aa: CASSLTGVGYEQYF
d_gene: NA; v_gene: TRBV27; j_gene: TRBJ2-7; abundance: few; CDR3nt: TGTGCCAGCAAGAGGGGGAATGGGTACGAGCAGTACTTC; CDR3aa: CASKRGNGYEQYF
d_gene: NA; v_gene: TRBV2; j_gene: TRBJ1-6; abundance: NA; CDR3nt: TGTGCCAGCAGTGAAGGGGTCTCCGATAATTCACCCCTCCACTTT; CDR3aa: CASSEGVSDNSPLHF
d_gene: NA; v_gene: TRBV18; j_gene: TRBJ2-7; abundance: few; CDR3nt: TGTGCCAGCTCTACCCGGACAACCCACGAGCAGTACTTC; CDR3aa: CASSTRTTHEQYF
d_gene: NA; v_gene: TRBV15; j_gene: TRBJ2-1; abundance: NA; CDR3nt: TGTGCCACCAGCGGACCCGGGACCTACAATGAGCAGTTCTTC; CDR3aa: CATSGPGTYNEQFF
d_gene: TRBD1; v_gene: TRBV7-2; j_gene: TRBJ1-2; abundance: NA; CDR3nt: TGTGCCAGCAGCTCGGGACAGTACTACGGCTACACCTTC; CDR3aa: CASSSGQYYGYTF
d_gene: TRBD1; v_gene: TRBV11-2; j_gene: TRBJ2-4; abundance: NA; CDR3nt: TGTGCCAGCAGCTGGGACAGGGTTATCTCCAAAAACATTCAGTACTTC; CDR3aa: CASSWDRVISKNIQYF
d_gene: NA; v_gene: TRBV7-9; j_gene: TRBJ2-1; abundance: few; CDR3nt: TGTGCCAGCCCCTTAGTCGGGGGAGAGCAGTTCTTC; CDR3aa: CASPLVGGEQFF
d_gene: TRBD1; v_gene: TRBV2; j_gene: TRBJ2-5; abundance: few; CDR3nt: TGTGCCAGCAACCGGGACAGTAAAGAGACCCAGTACTTC; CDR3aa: CASNRDSKETQYF
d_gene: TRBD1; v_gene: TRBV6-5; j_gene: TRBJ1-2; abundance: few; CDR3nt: TGTGCCAGCAGGGAACAGGGGGGACGTGGCTACACCTTC; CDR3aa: CASREQGGRGYTF
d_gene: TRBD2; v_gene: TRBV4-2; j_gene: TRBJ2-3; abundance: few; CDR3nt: TGTGCCAGCAGCCAAGCCGCCCGGTCGGTTAGCGGGGGGCGTAGCACAGATACGCAGTATTTT; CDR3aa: CASSQAARSVSGGRSTDTQYF
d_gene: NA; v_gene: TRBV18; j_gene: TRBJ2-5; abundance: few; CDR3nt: TGTGCCAGCTCACGACTCGGACAGAAACAAGAGACCCAGTACTTC; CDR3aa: CASSRLGQKQETQYF
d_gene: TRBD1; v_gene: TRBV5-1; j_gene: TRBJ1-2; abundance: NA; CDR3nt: TGCGCCAGCAGCTTAGAGGCGGGACAGGGGAACTATGGCTACACCTTC; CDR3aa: CASSLEAGQGNYGYTF
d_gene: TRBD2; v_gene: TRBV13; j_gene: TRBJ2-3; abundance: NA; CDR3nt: TGTGCCAGCAGCCCGGGGGGGACCACAGATACGCAGTATTTT; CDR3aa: CASSPGGTTDTQYF
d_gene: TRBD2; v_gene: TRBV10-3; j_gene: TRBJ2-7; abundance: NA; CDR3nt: TGTGCCATCAGTGGTTCGAGCGGGGGGTACGCCTACGAGCAGTACTTC; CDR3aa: CAISGSSGGYAYEQYF
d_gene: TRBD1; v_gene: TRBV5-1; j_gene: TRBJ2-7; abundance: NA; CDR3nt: TGCGCCAGCAGCTCAGAGCCGGGACAGGGGAAATACTACGAGCAGTACTTC; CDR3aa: CASSSEPGQGKYYEQYF
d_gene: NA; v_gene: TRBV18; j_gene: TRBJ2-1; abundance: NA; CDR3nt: TGTGCCAGCTCACCTGCTAGGGAAACTTACAATGAGCAGTTCTTC; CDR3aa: CASSPARETYNEQFF